This T cell receptor (beta chain) was captured by sequencing in a study of cytomegalovirus exposure and HLA in healthy donors. Study results and limitations: It was reported that the classifier diagnosed cytomegalovirus status with high specificity and sensitivity in both the original and validation cohorts. Certain sequence variants were highly shared and formed a cluster, and this cluster was likely a sequencing artifact.

Donors showed nominal health when sampled, although they likely had unrecorded immune exposures. Germline CDR1 and CDR2: SGHTA and FQGTGA. V was trimmed by 7 bases and J by 0 bases, leaving 11 bases between them. The length of the CDR3 is 14 residues. Amplification used 60 Vbeta primers and 13 Jbeta primers. Clones were read by immunoSEQ multiplex PCR, and TCRdb kept only the in-frame ones, dropping some. The data show some 170,000 clones, about 75% seen once. This clone was observed a single time. Its antigen is undetermined. The chain links TRBV7-3 to TRBJ2-3; D is perhaps TRBD2 (6 bases). Sequenced: PBMCs. This receptor was obtained from a man in his forties in good health and CMV-seropositive. The CDR3 DNA reads TGTGCCAGCACCCGTGGGGGGAGCACAGATACGCAGTATTTT. It encodes CASTRGGSTDTQYF. Full variable domain (missing parts from reference TRBV7-3 and TRBJ2-3): GAGVSQTPSNKVTEKGKYVELRCDPISGHTALYWYRQSLGQGPEFLIYFQGTGAADDSGLPNDRFFAVRPEGSVSTLKIQRTERGDSAVYLCASTRGGSTDTQYFGPGTRLTVL.